This record covers a single TCR beta chain. Its cognate antigen is unknown. PCR amplification relied on 60 Vbeta primers (plus 13 Jbeta primers). Using immunoSEQ multiplex PCR, the repertoire was profiled, and TCRdb retains in-frame clones only, with some absent. The repertoire holds about 100,000 clones, with around 78% as singletons. V lost 3 bases to trimming and J lost 1 base; unmatched junction nucleotides: 6. The CDR3 has 15 residues. CDR1 is GTSNPN, CDR2 SVGIG, per germline (reference sequence). The data were taken from a study of cytomegalovirus exposure and HLA in healthy donors. As for the study in general: Among the 400 or so donors who were genotyped, around 77% fell in the genetic ancestry cluster that is associated with self-reported Caucasian donors. Study-level results: Cytomegalovirus status, reportedly, was diagnosed with high specificity and sensitivity by the classifier. The sole available immune exposure information was CMV serostatus.

Donors counted as nominally healthy when sampled, yet unrecorded immune exposures were likely. The receptor's source is a man between 35 and 55 years old in good health and CMV-seronegative. Sequenced sample: PBMCs. This chain links TRBV30 with TRBJ1-5; 7 bases map to TRBD1. CDR3 in DNA: TGTGCCTGGAGCACAGGGGCCGGGAGCAATCAGCCCCAGCATTTT. Translating it yields CAWSTGAGSNQPQHF.